This T cell receptor (beta chain) was recorded in a study of cytotoxic CD8 clonotypes in ibrutinib-treated CLL. Produced via immunoSEQ multiplex PCR; TCRdb's table is partial and in-frame only. The table has 200,000 or so clones, 60% to 80% seen once; the top ten hold about 6.4%. Regarding the study as a whole: Rare overall, public clonotypes shrank or held steady under therapy. Sustained-remission patients were sampled at different times than progressing patients were.

The CDR3 is 15 residues long. V was pared by 1 base and J by 5 bases, with 14 bases between. The V gene's germline CDR1 is SGHTA and CDR2 FQGTGA. To note about this clone: No antigen is known for it.

The origin of this receptor is a human donor with chronic lymphocytic leukemia. The source material was PBMCs, sampled after 12 months of ibrutinib treatment. The chain employs TRBV7-3 and TRBJ1-1; no clear D gene. The CDR3 DNA follows: TGTGCCAGCAGCTTAAACAGCGCCCTGGGGACTGAAGCTTTCTTT. The encoded protein is CASSLNSALGTEAFF.